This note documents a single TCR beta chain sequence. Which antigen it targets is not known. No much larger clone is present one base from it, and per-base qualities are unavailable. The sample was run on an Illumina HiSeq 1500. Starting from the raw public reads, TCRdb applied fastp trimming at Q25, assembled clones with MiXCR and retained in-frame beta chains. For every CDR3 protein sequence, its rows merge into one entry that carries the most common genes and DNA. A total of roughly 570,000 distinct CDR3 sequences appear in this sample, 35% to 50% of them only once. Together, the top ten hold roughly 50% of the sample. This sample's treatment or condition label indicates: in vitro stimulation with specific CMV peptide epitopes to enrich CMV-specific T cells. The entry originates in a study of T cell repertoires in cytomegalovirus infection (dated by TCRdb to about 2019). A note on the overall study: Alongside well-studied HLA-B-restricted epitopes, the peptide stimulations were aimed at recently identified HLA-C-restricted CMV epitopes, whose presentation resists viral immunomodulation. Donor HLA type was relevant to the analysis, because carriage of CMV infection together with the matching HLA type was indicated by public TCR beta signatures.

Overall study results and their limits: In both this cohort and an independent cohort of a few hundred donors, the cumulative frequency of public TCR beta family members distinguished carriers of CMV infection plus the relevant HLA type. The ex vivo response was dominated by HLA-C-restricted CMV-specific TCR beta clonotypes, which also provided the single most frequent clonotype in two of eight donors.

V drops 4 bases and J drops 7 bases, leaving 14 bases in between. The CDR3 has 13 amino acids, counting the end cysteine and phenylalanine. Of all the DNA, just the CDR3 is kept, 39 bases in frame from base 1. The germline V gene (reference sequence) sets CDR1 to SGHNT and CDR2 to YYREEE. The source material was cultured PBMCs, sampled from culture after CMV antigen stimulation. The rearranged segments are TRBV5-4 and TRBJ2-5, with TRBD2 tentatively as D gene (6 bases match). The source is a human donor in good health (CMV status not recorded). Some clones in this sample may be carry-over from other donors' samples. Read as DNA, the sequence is TGTGCCAGCAGCCCGGGTGGCGGGACGACCCAGTACTTC. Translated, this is CASSPGGGTTQYF.